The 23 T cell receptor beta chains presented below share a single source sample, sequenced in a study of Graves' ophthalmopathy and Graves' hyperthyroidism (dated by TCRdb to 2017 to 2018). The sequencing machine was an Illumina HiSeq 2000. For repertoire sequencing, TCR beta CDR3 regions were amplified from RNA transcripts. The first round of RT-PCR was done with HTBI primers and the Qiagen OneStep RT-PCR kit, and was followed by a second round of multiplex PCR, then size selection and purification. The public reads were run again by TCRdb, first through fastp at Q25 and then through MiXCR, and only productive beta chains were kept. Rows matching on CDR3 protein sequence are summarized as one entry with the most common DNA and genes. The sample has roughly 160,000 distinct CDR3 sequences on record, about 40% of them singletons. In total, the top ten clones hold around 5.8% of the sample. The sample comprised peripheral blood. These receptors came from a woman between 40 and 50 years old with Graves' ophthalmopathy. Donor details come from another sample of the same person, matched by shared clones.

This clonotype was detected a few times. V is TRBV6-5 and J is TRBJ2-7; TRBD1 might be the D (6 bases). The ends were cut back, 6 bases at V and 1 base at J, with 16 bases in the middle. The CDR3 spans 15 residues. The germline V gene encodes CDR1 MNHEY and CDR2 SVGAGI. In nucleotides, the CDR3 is TGTGCCAGCAGATTAAACAGGGCACGGTCCTACGAGCAGTACTTC. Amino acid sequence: CASRLNRARSYEQYF.

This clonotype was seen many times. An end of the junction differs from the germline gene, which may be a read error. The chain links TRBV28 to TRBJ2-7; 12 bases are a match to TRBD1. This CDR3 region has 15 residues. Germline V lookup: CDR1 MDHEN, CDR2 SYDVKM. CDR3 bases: TGTGCCAGCAGTTCTACCGGGACAGGGGGCTCTCGGGGTAACTTC. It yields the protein CASSSTGTGGSRGNF.

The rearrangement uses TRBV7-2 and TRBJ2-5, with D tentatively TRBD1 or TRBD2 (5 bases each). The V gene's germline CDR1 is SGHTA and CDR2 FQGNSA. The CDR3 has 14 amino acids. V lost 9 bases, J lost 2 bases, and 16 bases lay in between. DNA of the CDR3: TGTGCCAGTCGCGCTGGCAGGGAGCAAGAGACCCAGTACTTC. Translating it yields CASRAGREQETQYF.

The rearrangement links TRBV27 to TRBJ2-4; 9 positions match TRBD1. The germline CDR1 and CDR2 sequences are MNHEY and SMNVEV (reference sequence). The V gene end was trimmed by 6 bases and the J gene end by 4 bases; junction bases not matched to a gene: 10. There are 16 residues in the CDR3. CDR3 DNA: TGTGCCAGCAGCAAGACCGGACAGGGGATGAAAAACATTCAGTACTTC. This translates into CASSKTGQGMKNIQYF.

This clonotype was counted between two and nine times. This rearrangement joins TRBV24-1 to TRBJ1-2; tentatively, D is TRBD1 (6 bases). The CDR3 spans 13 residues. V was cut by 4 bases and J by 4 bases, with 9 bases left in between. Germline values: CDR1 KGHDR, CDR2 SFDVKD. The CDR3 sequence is CATSDRGFYGYTF. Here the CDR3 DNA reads TGTGCCACCAGTGACAGGGGCTTCTATGGCTACACCTTC.

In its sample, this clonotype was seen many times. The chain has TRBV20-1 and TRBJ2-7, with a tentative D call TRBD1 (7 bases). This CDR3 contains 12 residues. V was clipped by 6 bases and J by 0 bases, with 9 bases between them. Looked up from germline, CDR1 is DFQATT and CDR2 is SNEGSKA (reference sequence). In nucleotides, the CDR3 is TGCAGTGCGCAGGGGGGCTCCTACGAGCAGTACTTC. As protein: CSAQGGSYEQYF.

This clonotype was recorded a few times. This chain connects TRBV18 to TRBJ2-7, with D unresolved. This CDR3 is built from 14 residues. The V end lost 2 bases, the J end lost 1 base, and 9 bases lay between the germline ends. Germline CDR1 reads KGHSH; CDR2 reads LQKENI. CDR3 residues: CASSPGVESYEQYF. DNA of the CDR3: TGTGCCAGCTCACCAGGGGTAGAGTCCTACGAGCAGTACTTC.

The CDR3 DNA is TGCAGCGCTAGCGGGGTACCGTACGAGCAGTACTTC. Protein sequence: CSASGVPYEQYF. The chain joins TRBV29-1 to TRBJ2-7; TRBD2 agrees at 9 bases. The CDR3 is made up of 12 amino acids. With V trimmed by 7 bases and J by 4 bases, 5 bases remained unmatched. The germline V gene encodes CDR1 SQVTM and CDR2 ANQGSEA.

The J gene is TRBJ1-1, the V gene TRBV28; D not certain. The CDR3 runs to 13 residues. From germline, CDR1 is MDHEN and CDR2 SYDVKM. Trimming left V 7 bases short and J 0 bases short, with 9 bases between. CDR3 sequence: CASNSALNTEAFF. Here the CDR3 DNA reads TGTGCCAGCAATTCGGCCCTGAACACTGAAGCTTTCTTT.

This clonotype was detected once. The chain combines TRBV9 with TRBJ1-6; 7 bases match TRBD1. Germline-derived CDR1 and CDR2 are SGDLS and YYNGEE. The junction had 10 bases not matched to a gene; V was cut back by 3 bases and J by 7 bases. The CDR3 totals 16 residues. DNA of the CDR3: TGTGCCAGCAGCGCCCAGGGGGTTTCTGCGAATTCACCCCTCCACTTT. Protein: CASSAQGVSANSPLHF.

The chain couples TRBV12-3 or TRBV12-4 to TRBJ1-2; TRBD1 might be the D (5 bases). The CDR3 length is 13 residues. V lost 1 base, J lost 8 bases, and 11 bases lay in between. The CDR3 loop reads CASSLGRQFGYTF. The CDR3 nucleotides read TGTGCCAGCAGTTTAGGCAGACAGTTCGGCTACACCTTC.

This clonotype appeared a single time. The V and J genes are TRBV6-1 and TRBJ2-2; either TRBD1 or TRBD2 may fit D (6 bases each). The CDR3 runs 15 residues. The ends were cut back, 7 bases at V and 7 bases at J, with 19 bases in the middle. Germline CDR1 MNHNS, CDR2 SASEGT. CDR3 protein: CASMIQGAGSGELFF. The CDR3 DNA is TGTGCCAGCATGATACAGGGAGCCGGGAGCGGGGAGCTGTTTTTT.

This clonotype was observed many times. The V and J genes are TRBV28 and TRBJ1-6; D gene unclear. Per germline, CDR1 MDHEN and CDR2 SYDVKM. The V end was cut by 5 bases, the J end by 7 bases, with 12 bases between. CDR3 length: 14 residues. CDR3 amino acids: CASSPPDINSPLHF. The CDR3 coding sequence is TGTGCCAGCAGTCCCCCGGATATCAATTCACCCCTCCACTTT. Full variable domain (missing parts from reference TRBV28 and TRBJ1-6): DVKVTQSSRYLVKRTGEKVFLECVQDMDHENMFWYRQDPGLGLRLIYFSYDVKMKEKGDIPEGYSVSREKKERFSLILESASTNQTSMYLCASSPPDINSPLHFGNGTRLTVT.

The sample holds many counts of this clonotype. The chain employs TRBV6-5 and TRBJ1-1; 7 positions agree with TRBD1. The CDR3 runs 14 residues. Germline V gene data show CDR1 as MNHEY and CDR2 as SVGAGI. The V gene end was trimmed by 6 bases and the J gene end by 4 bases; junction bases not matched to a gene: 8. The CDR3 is CASSSTGVSTEAFF. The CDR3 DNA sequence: TGTGCCAGCAGCTCCACAGGGGTTTCCACTGAAGCTTTCTTT.

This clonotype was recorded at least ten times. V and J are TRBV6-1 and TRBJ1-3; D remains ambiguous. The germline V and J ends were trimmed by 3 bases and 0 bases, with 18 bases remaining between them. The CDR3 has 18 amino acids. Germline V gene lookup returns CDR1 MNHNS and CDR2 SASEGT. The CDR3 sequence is CASSDPRLETISGNTIYF. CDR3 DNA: TGTGCCAGCAGTGATCCCCGGTTGGAGACAATCTCTGGAAACACCATATATTTT.

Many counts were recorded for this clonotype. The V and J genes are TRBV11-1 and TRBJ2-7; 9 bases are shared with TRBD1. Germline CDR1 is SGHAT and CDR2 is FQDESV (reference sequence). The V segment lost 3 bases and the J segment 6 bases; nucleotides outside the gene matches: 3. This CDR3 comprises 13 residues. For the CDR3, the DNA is TGTGCCAGCAGCTTTGACAGGGGGGGCGAGCAGTACTTC. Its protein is CASSFDRGGEQYF.

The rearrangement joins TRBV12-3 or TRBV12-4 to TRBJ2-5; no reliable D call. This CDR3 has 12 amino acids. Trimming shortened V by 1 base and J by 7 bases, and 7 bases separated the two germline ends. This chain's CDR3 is CASSLGLGTQYF. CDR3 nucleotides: TGTGCCAGCAGTTTAGGCCTGGGGACCCAGTACTTC.

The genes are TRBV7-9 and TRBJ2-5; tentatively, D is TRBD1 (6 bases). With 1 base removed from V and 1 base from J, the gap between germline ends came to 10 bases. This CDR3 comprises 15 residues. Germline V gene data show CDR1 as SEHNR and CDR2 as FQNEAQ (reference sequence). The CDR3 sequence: CASSLERGGQETQYF. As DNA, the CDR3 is TGTGCCAGCAGCTTAGAACGAGGGGGCCAAGAGACCCAGTACTTC.

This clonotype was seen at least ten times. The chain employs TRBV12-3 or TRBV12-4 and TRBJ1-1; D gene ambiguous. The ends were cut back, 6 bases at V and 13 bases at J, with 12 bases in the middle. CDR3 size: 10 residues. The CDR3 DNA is TGTGCCAGCAGGGGCTCATTACTTTTCTTT. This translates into CASRGSLLFF.

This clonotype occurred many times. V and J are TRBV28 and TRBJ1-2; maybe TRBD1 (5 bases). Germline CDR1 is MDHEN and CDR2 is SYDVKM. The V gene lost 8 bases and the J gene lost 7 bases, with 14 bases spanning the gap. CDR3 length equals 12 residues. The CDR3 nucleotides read TGTGCCAGCCGCTCTGGGGCTTTTGGCTACACCTTC. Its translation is CASRSGAFGYTF.

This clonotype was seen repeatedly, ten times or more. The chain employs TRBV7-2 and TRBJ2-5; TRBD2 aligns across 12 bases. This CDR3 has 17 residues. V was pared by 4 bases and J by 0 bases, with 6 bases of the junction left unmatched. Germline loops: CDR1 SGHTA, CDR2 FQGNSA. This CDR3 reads CASSWELAGGNQETQYF. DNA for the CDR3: TGTGCCAGCAGCTGGGAACTAGCGGGAGGAAACCAAGAGACCCAGTACTTC.

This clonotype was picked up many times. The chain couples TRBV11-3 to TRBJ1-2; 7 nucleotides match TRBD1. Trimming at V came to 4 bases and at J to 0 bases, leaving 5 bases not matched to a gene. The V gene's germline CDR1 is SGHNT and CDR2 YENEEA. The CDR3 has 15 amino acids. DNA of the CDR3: TGTGCCAGCAGCTCGCGACAGGGAGCTAACTATGGCTACACCTTC. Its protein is CASSSRQGANYGYTF.

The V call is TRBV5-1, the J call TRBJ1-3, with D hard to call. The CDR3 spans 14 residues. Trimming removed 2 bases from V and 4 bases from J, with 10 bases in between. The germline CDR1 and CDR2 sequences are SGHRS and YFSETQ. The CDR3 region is CASSFTGSGNTIYF. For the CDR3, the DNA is TGCGCCAGCAGCTTCACGGGCTCGGGAAACACCATATATTTT.